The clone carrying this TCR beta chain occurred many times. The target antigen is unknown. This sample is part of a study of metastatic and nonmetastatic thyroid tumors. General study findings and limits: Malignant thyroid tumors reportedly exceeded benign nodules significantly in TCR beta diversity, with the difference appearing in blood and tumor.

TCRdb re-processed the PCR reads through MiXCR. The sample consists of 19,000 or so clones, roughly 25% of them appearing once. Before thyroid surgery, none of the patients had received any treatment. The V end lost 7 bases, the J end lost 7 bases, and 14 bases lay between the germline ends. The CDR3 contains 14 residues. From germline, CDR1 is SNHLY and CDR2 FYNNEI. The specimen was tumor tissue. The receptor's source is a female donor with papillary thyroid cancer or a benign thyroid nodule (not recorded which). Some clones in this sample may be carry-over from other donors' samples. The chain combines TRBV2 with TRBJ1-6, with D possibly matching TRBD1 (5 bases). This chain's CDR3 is CASKMGPRNSPLHF. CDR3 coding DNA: TGTGCCAGCAAAATGGGACCAAGAAATTCACCCCTCCACTTT.